The present TCR beta chain was sequenced within a study of blood T cell repertoires in COVID-19. Trimming pared 5 bases from V and 0 bases from J, leaving 4 bases between. The CDR3 length is 12 residues. Germline CDR1 is SEHNR and CDR2 is FQNEAQ (reference sequence). Study members were between roughly 18 and 89 years old and lived in 20 to 30 US regions. Cohorts were determined from participant-reported clinical history. This table comes from immunoSEQ multiplex PCR, and its TCRdb copy is limited to in-frame clones, with some not included. The sample holds a few hundred thousand clones, 87% seen once.

The TCR sequence derives from a man aged 35-49 years in a cohort exposed to, infected with or recovered from COVID-19 (not recorded which). The sequenced sample consisted of PBMCs or T cells enriched from blood (not recorded which). The chain links TRBV7-9 to TRBJ1-1, with D unclear. The CDR3: CASSILNTEAFF. Written as DNA, the CDR3 is TGTGCCAGCAGCATCTTGAACACTGAAGCTTTCTTT.